The 25 T cell receptor beta chains listed next were all sequenced from one sample in a study of T cells in Graves' hyperthyroidism and ophthalmopathy. RNA transcripts gave rise to amplified TCR beta CDR3 regions. An initial round of RT-PCR targeting the TCR CDR3 relied on the HTBI primer set. Each CDR3 protein is one row after TCRdb ran MiXCR on the multiplex PCR reads. This sample has a few hundred thousand distinct CDR3 sequences, with roughly 15% found just once. Sequencing was performed on blood. All receptors come from a woman between 50 and 59 years old with Graves' hyperthyroidism that later progressed to Graves' ophthalmopathy.

This clonotype has a count of ten or more. J is TRBJ2-1 and V is TRBV5-1; 7 positions match TRBD1. Losses at the gene ends were 4 bases for V and 0 bases for J; bases not matched to a gene: 4. The CDR3 is 15 amino acids. CDR1 is SGHRS and CDR2 is YFSETQ in the germline V gene. CDR3 sequence: CASSDRASSYNEQFF. The CDR3, as DNA: TGCGCCAGCAGCGACAGGGCTAGCTCCTACAATGAGCAGTTCTTC.

This clonotype was observed many times. The chain combines TRBV5-6 with TRBJ2-1, with TRBD1 matching 9 bases. The germline V gene has CDR1 SGHDT and CDR2 YYEEEE. The ends lost 1 base at V and 6 bases at J; junction bases unmatched: 8. The CDR3 spans 16 residues. The CDR3 spells CASSLYETGGANEQFF. The CDR3, as DNA: TGTGCCAGCAGCTTGTATGAGACAGGGGGTGCCAATGAGCAGTTCTTC. Full variable domain (outside the CDR3, taken from reference TRBV5-6 and TRBJ2-1): DAGVTQSPTHLIKTRGQQVTLRCSPKSGHDTVSWYQQALGQGPQFIFQYYEEEERQRGNFPDRFSGHQFPNYSSELNVNALLLGDSALYLCASSLYETGGANEQFFGPGTRLTVL.

This clonotype has a count of ten or more. This sequence joins TRBV20-1 and TRBJ1-1, with D hard to call. The CDR3 contains 15 residues. V lost 2 bases to trimming and J lost 0 bases, with 13 bases between them. Germline lookup yields CDR1 DFQATT and CDR2 SNEGSKA (reference sequence). The chain's CDR3 is CSARSGALLNTEAFF. The DNA of the CDR3 is TGCAGTGCTAGATCAGGCGCGCTGTTGAACACTGAAGCTTTCTTT.

This clonotype was detected once. The DNA of the CDR3 is TGTGCCAGCAGCTCGTTCGGGACAGGGAGAGGCAATGAGCAGTTCTTC. This gives the protein CASSSFGTGRGNEQFF. The rearrangement uses TRBV11-2 and TRBJ2-1; 9 nucleotides line up with TRBD1. V shed 4 bases, J shed 6 bases, and the junction held 10 bases outside the gene matches. Per germline, CDR1 SGHAT and CDR2 FQNNGV. This CDR3 is 16 amino acids long.

This clonotype was picked up many times. The CDR3 is CASQALHLVGGRETQYF. The CDR3 DNA reads TGTGCCAGCCAAGCTTTGCACCTAGTAGGAGGGCGCGAGACCCAGTACTTC. V is TRBV5-6 and J is TRBJ2-5, with a weak D call TRBD2 (6 bases). V shed 7 bases and J shed 5 bases, with 27 bases lying between them. From germline, CDR1 is SGHDT and CDR2 YYEEEE. CDR3 length: 17 residues.

There are many counts of this clonotype. This chain links TRBV12-3 or TRBV12-4 with TRBJ1-5; 10 bases are shared with TRBD1. The CDR3 is 14 residues long. J was trimmed by 5 bases and V by 6 bases; bases with no gene match: 4. In DNA form, the CDR3 reads TGTGCCAGCAGCCTCGGGACAGGGGATCAGCCCCAGCATTTT. It yields the protein CASSLGTGDQPQHF.

Ten or more counts support this clonotype. The rearrangement uses TRBV5-4 and TRBJ2-3; TRBD2 matches 10 bases. CDR3 length: 15 amino acids. Per germline, CDR1 SGHNT and CDR2 YYREEE (reference sequence). V was pared by 3 bases and J by 8 bases, with 9 bases of the junction left unmatched. Written as DNA, the CDR3 is TGTGCCAGCAGCTCTTCTAGCGGGAGAGAGGGTACGCAGTATTTT. Translating gives CASSSSSGREGTQYF.

The table lists this clonotype with a few counts. V gene TRBV5-1 combines with J gene TRBJ2-1; TRBD2 matches 14 bases. Germline CDR1 is SGHRS and CDR2 is YFSETQ. V lost 3 bases and J lost 6; bases outside the gene matches: 8. CDR3 length: 17 amino acids. The CDR3 loop reads CASSYPGLAGVRNEQFF. The CDR3 DNA sequence: TGCGCCAGCAGCTACCCGGGACTAGCGGGAGTACGCAATGAGCAGTTCTTC.

This clonotype was seen at least ten times. The V call is TRBV28, the J call TRBJ1-2; 7 bases match TRBD1. After removal of 10 bases from V and 6 bases from J, the junction contained 2 bases not matched to a gene. The CDR3 sequence is 10 residues long. Germline CDR1 reads MDHEN; CDR2 reads SYDVKM. The CDR3 here is CAIRGNGYTF. The CDR3 coding sequence is TGTGCCATCAGGGGGAATGGCTACACCTTC.

The table lists this clonotype with many counts. This rearrangement joins TRBV5-1 to TRBJ1-1, with D possibly TRBD1 on 6 matching bases. Trimming cost V 2 bases and J 0 bases, with 8 bases left between them. CDR1 SGHRS and CDR2 YFSETQ come from the germline V gene. CDR3 length equals 14 residues. CDR3 protein: CASSLQGMNTEAFF. DNA of the CDR3: TGCGCCAGCAGCTTACAGGGAATGAACACTGAAGCTTTCTTT.

In this sample, this clonotype turned up many times. The chain couples TRBV6-2 or TRBV6-3 to TRBJ2-4; no clear D. V was cut by 4 bases and J by 0 bases, with 7 bases left in between. CDR1 MNHEY and CDR2 SVGEGT come from the germline V gene. The CDR3 has 14 amino acids. CDR3 residues: CASSSPLAKNIQYF. In nucleotides, the CDR3 is TGTGCCAGCAGTTCCCCCCTAGCCAAAAACATTCAGTACTTC.

The sample holds a few counts of this clonotype. The chain employs TRBV29-1 and TRBJ1-1, with D unclear. With 7 bases removed from V and 5 bases from J, the gap between germline ends came to 14 bases. This CDR3 has 12 residues. From germline, CDR1 is SQVTM and CDR2 ANQGSEA. CDR3 DNA sequence: TGCAGCGCACGGGAGGTAGGGACTGAAGCTTTCTTT. This encodes CSAREVGTEAFF.

This clonotype was recorded at least ten times. V is TRBV3-1 and J is TRBJ2-7; D is possibly TRBD2 (6 bases). CDR1 LGHDT and CDR2 YNNKEL come from the germline V gene (reference sequence). V was pared by 1 base and J by 7 bases, with 14 bases between. The CDR3 length is 14 residues. In DNA, the CDR3 is TGTGCCAGCAGCCAAGGGCCGGGAGCCCGAGAGCAGTACTTC. Translated: CASSQGPGAREQYF.

The sample holds many counts of this clonotype. This chain joins TRBV2 and TRBJ1-2; 11 bases match TRBD1. Germline V gene lookup returns CDR1 SNHLY and CDR2 FYNNEI. The CDR3 runs to 14 residues. After removal of 2 bases from V and 8 bases from J, the junction contained 4 bases not matched to a gene. The CDR3 DNA is TGTGCCAGCAGTGAACGGACAGGGGGCAAGGGCTACACCTTC. Protein product: CASSERTGGKGYTF.

In its sample, this clonotype was seen many times. The rearrangement uses TRBV20-1 and TRBJ2-7; D remains ambiguous. The V gene lost 3 bases and the J gene lost 5 bases, with 8 bases spanning the gap. The CDR3 length is 11 residues. Germline V gene data show CDR1 as DFQATT and CDR2 as SNEGSKA (reference sequence). CDR3 bases: TGCAGTGCTAGTACCCTAAACGAGCAGTACTTC. Translated, it gives CSASTLNEQYF.

This chain uses TRBV27 with TRBJ1-1, with a weak D call TRBD1 (5 bases). Germline values: CDR1 MNHEY, CDR2 SMNVEV (reference sequence). The CDR3 has 13 residues. V was trimmed by 4 bases and J by 5 bases, leaving 11 bases between them. For the CDR3, the DNA is TGTGCCAGCAGTTACGGGGGTGAGACTGAAGCTTTCTTT. It specifies CASSYGGETEAFF.

This clonotype occurred many times. The chain has TRBV10-3 and TRBJ2-1; 8 bases are a match to TRBD2. Germline trimming cut 3 bases from V and 6 bases from J; bases unmatched to any gene: 10. The CDR3 loop spans 16 amino acids. Germline CDR1 and CDR2: ENHRY and SYGVKD. CDR3 in amino acids: CAISDPGTRGANEQFF. CDR3 bases: TGTGCCATCAGTGACCCTGGGACTAGAGGAGCCAATGAGCAGTTCTTC.

Many counts were recorded for this clonotype. CDR3 in amino acids: CASSVNQATDTQYF. In nucleotides, the CDR3 is TGTGCCAGCAGCGTCAACCAAGCGACAGATACGCAGTATTTT. The rearrangement joins TRBV9 to TRBJ2-3, with D uncertain. The germline CDR1 and CDR2 sequences are SGDLS and YYNGEE. There are 14 residues in the CDR3. The V end was cut by 2 bases, the J end by 3 bases, with 10 bases between.

Points on this clonotype: Given a much more abundant clone one base away, this may be a read error. The V call is TRBV7-9, the J call TRBJ2-7; D remains ambiguous. V lost 5 bases and J 5 bases, leaving 19 bases between the germline ends. This CDR3 is 15 amino acids long. Germline V gives CDR1 SEHNR, CDR2 FQNEAQ (reference sequence). CDR3 sequence (DNA): TGTGCCAGCAGCAAACAGCGAGGCGGATTGGACGAGCAGTACTTC. Residues: CASSKQRGGLDEQYF.

This clonotype was seen ten or more times. The chain uses TRBV3-1 and TRBJ1-5; the D is unclear. Deletions cut 6 bases from V and 7 bases from J, with 16 bases between. The germline CDR1 and CDR2 sequences are LGHDT and YNNKEL (reference sequence). The CDR3 covers 14 residues. In DNA, the CDR3 is TGTGCCAGCAGTGGCGGCTCGGGCGGACAGCCCCAGCATTTT. Its translation: CASSGGSGGQPQHF.

This clonotype was found many times. The genes are TRBV5-1 and TRBJ2-5; 7 positions agree with TRBD2. The CDR3 totals 15 residues. The germline V gene has CDR1 SGHRS and CDR2 YFSETQ. V dropped 0 bases and J dropped 0; count of bases not matched to a gene: 2. The CDR3 sequence: CASSLASGDQETQYF. CDR3 DNA: TGCGCCAGCAGCTTGGCTAGCGGAGACCAAGAGACCCAGTACTTC.

This clonotype has a count of ten or more. The J gene is TRBJ2-5, the V gene TRBV6-5; D ambiguous. Germline lookup yields CDR1 MNHEY and CDR2 SVGAGI. The CDR3 totals 12 residues. V lost 2 bases and J 5 bases, leaving 6 bases between the germline ends. The CDR3 spells CASSYVRETQYF. CDR3 coding DNA: TGTGCCAGCAGTTACGTCCGGGAGACCCAGTACTTC.

There are many counts of this clonotype. The CDR3 region is CASSEGLRGGEETQYF. Here the CDR3 DNA reads TGTGCCAGCAGTGAAGGTTTGCGGGGGGGTGAAGAGACCCAGTACTTC. The chain combines TRBV25-1 with TRBJ2-5, with TRBD2 identical over 9 bases. The V segment lost 2 bases and the J segment 3 bases; nucleotides outside the gene matches: 7. This CDR3 region has 16 residues. From germline, CDR1 is MGHDK and CDR2 SYGVNS.

This clonotype was seen many times. The rearrangement joins TRBV5-5 to TRBJ1-1; possibly TRBD1 for D (5 bases). Germline V lookup: CDR1 SGHKS, CDR2 YYEKEE (reference sequence). Trimming stripped 0 bases from V and 3 bases from J, with 12 bases between. The CDR3 loop spans 15 amino acids. CDR3 region: CASSLASGTHTEAFF. The CDR3 DNA sequence: TGTGCCAGCAGCTTGGCCTCCGGGACCCACACTGAAGCTTTCTTT.

This clonotype appeared many times. The gene calls are TRBV18 and TRBJ1-1; D might be TRBD1 (5 bases). Trimming left V 5 bases short and J 2 bases short, with 12 bases between. The V gene's germline CDR1 is KGHSH and CDR2 LQKENI. The CDR3 contains 14 residues. The chain's CDR3 is CASSAGQANTEAFF. As DNA, the CDR3 is TGTGCCAGCTCAGCGGGGCAGGCTAACACTGAAGCTTTCTTT.